The clone carrying this T cell receptor beta chain was observed many times. Its antigen is undetermined. This record comes from a study of metastatic and nonmetastatic thyroid tumors. The wider study: It was across blood and tumor or nodule tissue from malignant and benign thyroid patients that repertoires were compared. Study-level findings and limits: It was reportedly found that TCR beta diversity was significantly higher in malignant thyroid tumors than in benign nodules, a difference seen in both blood and tumor samples.

Thyroid surgery was performed in patients who had received no treatment beforehand. V lost 6 bases and J lost 3; bases outside the gene matches: 5. The CDR3 totals 14 residues. CDR1 LNHDA and CDR2 SQIVND come from the germline V gene (reference sequence). TCRdb re-called clones from the PCR reads using MiXCR. This table holds about 20,000 clones, around 16% found once. The specimen was blood. The sequence derives from a female donor with papillary thyroid cancer or a benign thyroid nodule (not recorded which). Some clones in this sample may be carry-over from other donors' samples. This sequence joins TRBV19 and TRBJ1-5; TRBD1 matches at 7 bases. The CDR3 loop is CASRPGGNNQPQHF. DNA for the CDR3: TGTGCCAGTAGGCCAGGGGGAAACAATCAGCCCCAGCATTTT.